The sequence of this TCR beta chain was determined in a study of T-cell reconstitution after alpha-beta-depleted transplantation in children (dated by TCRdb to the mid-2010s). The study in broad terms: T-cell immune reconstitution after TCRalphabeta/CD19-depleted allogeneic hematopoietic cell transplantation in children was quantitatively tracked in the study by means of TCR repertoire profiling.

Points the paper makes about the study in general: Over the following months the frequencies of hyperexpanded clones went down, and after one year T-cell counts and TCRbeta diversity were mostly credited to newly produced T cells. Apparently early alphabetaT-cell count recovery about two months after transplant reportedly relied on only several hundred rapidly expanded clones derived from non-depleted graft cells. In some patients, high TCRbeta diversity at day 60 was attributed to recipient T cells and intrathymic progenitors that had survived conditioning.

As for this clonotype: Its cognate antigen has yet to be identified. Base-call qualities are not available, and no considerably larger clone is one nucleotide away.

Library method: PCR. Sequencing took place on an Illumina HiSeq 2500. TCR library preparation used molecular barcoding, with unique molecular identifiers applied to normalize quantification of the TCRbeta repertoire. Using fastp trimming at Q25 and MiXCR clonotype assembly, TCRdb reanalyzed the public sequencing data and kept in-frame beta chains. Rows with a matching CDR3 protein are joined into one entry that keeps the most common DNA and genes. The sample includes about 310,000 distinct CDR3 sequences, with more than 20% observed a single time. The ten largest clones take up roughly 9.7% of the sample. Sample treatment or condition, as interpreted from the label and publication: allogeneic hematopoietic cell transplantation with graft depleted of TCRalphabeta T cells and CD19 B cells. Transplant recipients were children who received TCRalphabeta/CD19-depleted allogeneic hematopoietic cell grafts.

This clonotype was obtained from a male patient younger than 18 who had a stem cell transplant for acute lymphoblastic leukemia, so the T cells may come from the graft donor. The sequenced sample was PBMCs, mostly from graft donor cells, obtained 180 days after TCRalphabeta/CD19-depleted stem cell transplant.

The nucleotide sequence reads as follows: TGTGCCAGCACCTGGATGGGCGGTGCCTACAATGAGCAGTTCTTC. Protein translation: CASTWMGGAYNEQFF. The V and J genes are TRBV5-6 and TRBJ2-1, with the D gene not confidently named. The trim is 6 bases for V and 2 bases for J, with a gap of 15 bases between the germline ends. The CDR3 spans 15 residues, from the cysteine through the phenylalanine. Of the read, only the CDR3 DNA is kept; its 45 bases are in frame from base 1. Sequences SGHDT (CDR1) and YYEEEE (CDR2) are obtained from the germline V gene.